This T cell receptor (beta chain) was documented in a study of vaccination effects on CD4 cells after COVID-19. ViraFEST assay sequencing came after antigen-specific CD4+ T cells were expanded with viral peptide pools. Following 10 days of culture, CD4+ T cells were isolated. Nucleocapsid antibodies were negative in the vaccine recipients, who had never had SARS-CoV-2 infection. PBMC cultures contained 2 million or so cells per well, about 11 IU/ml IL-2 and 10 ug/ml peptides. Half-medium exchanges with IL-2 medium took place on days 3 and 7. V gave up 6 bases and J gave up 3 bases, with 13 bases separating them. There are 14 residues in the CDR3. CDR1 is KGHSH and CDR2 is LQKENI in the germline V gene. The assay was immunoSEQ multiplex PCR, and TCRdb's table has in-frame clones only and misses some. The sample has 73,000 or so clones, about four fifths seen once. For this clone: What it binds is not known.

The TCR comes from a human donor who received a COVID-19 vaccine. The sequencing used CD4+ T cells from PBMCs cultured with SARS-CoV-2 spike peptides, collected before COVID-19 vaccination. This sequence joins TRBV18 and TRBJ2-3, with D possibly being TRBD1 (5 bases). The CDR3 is CASSYGAGTDTQYF. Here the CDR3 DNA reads TGTGCCAGCTCGTATGGGGCAGGGACAGATACGCAGTATTTT.